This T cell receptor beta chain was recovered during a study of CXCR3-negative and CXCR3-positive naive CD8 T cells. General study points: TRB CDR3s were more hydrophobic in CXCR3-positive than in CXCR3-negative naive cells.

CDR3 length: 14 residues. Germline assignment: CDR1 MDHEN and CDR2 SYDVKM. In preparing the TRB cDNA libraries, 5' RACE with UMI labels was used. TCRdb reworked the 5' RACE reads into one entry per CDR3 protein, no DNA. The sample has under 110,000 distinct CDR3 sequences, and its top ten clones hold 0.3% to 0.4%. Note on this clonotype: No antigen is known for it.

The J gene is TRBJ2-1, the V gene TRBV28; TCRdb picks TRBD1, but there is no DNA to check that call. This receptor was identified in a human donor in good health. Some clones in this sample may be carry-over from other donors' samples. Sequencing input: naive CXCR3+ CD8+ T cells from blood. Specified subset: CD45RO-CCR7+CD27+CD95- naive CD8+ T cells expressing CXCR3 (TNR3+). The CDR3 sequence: CASSLTGSWNEQFF.